Included here is one T cell receptor (beta chain) sequence, with context. Its target is unknown. This entry belongs to a study of T cell responses to AZD1222 COVID-19 vaccine. Method: immunoSEQ multiplex PCR; TCRdb's copy keeps in-frame clones and lacks some. The data show fewer than 85,000 clones, 90% to 95% seen once. Whole-study results and caveats: Females outnumbered males among donors, who were mostly white British; clonal diversity was possibly underestimated.

The V end was cut by 10 bases, the J end by 2 bases, with 6 bases between. This CDR3 region has 11 residues. Germline CDR1 and CDR2: KGHDR and SFDVKD. The chain combines TRBV24-1 with TRBJ2-3; D is uncertain. Specimen: peripheral blood, collected on day 0 of MenACWY control vaccination. This clonotype originated in an adult in good health. CDR3 sequence reads: CATSATDTQYF. The CDR3 DNA reads as TGTGCCACGTCTGCCACAGATACGCAGTATTTT.